The clone carrying this T cell receptor beta chain was detected once. Original methodology: As immunoSEQ supplied junction-only sequences (without quality scores), filtering differed. Some clones are missing from TCRdb's copy, which holds only in-frame ones; the method was immunoSEQ multiplex PCR. D and trimming were read from the DNA, whereas the V and J calls and clone size are those reported in that table. The sample lists 2 million to 2.5 million clones, about 95% occurring once. V gave up 1 base and J gave up 0 bases, with 9 bases separating them. The CDR3 loop spans 15 amino acids. Germline CDR1 and CDR2: SGHRS and YFSETQ. This entry is derived from a study of shared clonotypes between healthy human individuals. Within Nashville, Tennessee resided all donors, each a Caucasian adult.

This receptor was obtained from a man younger than 35 in good health. This chain uses TRBV5-1 with TRBJ2-3; D gene unclear. Material for sequencing was naive CD4+ T cells sorted from blood. Subset meaning: CD45RA+ positively selected. DNA of the CDR3: TGCGCCAGCAGCTTGCCGAGAGAAAGCACAGATACGCAGTATTTT. Encoded protein: CASSLPRESTDTQYF. Full variable domain (outside the CDR3, taken from reference TRBV5-1 and TRBJ2-3): KAGVTQTPRYLIKTRGQQVTLSCSPISGHRSVSWYQQTPGQGLQFLFEYFSETQRNKGNFPGRFSGRQFSNSRSEMNVSTLELGDSALYLCASSLPRESTDTQYFGPGTRLTVL.